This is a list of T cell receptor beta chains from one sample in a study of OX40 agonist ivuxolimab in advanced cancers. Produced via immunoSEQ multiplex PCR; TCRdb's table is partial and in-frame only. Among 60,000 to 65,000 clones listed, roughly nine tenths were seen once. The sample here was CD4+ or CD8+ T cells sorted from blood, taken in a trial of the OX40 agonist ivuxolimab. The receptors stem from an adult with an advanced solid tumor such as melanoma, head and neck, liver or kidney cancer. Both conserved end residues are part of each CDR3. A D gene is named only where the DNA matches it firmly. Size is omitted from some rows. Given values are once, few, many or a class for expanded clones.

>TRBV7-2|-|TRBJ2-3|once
TGTGCCAGCAGCTTAGACGTTTGGGCAGATACGCAGTATTTT
CASSLDVWADTQYF
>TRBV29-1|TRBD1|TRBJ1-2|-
TGCAGCGCAGCCACAGGGGGCGGCTACACCTTC
CSAATGGGYTF
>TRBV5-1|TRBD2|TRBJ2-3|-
TGCGCCAGCAGCTATAGCGGGGGCACAGATACGCAGTATTTT
CASSYSGGTDTQYF
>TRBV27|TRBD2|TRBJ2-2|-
TGTGCCAGCAGTTTAGATGGACTAGCGGACAACACCGGGGAGCTGTTTTTT
CASSLDGLADNTGELFF
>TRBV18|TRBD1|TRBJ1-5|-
TGTGCCAGCTCCCTTGGTCTTTACAGGGGAAGATTCAATCAGCCCCAGCATTTT
CASSLGLYRGRFNQPQHF
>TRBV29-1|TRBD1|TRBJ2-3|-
TGCAGCCATTACGAACAGGGGGCGGATACGCAGTATTTT
CSHYEQGADTQYF
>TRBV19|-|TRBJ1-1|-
TGTGCCAGTAGAAGGGCCACTCCTATGAACACTGAAGCTTTCTTT
CASRRATPMNTEAFF
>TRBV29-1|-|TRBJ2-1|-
TGCAGCGTTGAGGTTAGGACTAGGGGGGGCGGTGAGCAGTTCTTC
CSVEVRTRGGGEQFF
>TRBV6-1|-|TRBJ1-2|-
TGTGCCAGCAGTGAAGCACGGGGAAAGAGGTACTATGGCTACACCTTC
CASSEARGKRYYGYTF
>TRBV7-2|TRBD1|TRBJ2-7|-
TGTGCCAGCAGCACGGACAGGGGCAACGAGCAGTACTTC
CASSTDRGNEQYF
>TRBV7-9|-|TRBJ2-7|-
TGTGCCAGCAGCTTAGCGGCAATTGGGCCCTACGAGCAGTACTTC
CASSLAAIGPYEQYF
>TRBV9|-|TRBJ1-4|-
TGTGCCAGCAGCGTAAACCCCAGGGAGGGAAAACTGTTTTTT
CASSVNPREGKLFF
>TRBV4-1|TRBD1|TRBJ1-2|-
TGCGCCAGCAGCCAAGCTCCGGGACAGGGGGCCTGGGGCTACACCTTC
CASSQAPGQGAWGYTF
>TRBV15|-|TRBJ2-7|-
TGTGCCACCAGCAGAGAGTTTAACCAGGGTTACGAGCAGTACTTC
CATSREFNQGYEQYF
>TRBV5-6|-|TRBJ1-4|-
TGTGCCAGCAGCTTGGTGAAAGGGATCGAAAAACTGTTTTTT
CASSLVKGIEKLFF
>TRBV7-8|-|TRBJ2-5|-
TGTGCCAGCAGCTCGTCCGAGACCCAGTACTTC
CASSSSETQYF
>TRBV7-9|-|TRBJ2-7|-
TGTGCCAGCGCCAAACCGGGGGGCTGGTACGAGCAGTACTTC
CASAKPGGWYEQYF
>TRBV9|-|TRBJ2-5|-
TGTGCCAGCAGCGCCCGGGCCGAAGAGACCCAGTACTTC
CASSARAEETQYF
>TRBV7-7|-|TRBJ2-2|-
TGTGCTAGCAGCCCCTATTCCTACACCGGGGAGCTGTTTTTT
CASSPYSYTGELFF
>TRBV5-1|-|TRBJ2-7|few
TGCGCCAGCAGCTTGGGAACTTGGAGTGGGCGGCTTTACGAGCAGTACTTC
CASSLGTWSGRLYEQYF
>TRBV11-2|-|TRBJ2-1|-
TGTGCCAGCAGGTCCTACAATGAGCAGTTCTTC
CASRSYNEQFF